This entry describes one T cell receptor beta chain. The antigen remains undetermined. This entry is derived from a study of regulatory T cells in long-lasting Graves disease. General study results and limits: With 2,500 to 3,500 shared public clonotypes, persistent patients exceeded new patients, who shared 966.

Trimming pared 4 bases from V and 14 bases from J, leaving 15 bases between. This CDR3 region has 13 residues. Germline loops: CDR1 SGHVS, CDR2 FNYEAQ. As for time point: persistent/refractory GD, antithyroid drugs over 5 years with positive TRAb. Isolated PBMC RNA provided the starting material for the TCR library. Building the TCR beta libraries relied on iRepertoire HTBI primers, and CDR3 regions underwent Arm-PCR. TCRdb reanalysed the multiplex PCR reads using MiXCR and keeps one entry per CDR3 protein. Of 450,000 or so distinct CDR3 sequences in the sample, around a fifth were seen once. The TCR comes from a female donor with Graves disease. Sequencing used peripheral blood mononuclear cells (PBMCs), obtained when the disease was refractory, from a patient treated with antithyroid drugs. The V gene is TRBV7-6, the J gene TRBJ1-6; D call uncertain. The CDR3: CASSSDLSQALHF. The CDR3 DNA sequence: TGTGCCAGCAGCTCGGACCTCTCTCAGGCCCTCCACTTT.